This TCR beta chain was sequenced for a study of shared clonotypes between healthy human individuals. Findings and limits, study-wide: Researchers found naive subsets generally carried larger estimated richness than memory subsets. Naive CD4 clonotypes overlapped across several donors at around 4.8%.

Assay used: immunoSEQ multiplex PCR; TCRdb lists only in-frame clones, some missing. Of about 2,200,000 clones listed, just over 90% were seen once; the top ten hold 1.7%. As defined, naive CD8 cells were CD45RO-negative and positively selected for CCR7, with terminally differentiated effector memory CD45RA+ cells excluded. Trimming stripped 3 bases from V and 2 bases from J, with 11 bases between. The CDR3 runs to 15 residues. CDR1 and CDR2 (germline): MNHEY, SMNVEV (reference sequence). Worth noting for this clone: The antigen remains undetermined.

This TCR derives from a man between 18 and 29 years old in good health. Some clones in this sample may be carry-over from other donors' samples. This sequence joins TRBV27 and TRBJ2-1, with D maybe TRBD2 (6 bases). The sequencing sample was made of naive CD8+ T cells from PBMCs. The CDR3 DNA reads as TGTGCCAGCAGTTTGGGGGGTAAAACCTACAATGAGCAGTTCTTC. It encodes CASSLGGKTYNEQFF.